This T cell receptor beta chain was profiled in a study of identical twins. No donor was unhealthy or non-Caucasian. Template switching added a universal primer site; cDNA carried unique molecular identifiers. TCRdb processed the 5' RACE reads anew with MiXCR; each CDR3 protein has one entry. The table has about 340,000 distinct CDR3 sequences, 9% to 10% seen once. This clonotype was recorded many times. The CDR3 is 13 amino acids. Germline CDR1 and CDR2: SGHRS and YFSETQ. The ends were cut back, 0 bases at V and 6 bases at J, with 7 bases in the middle. The source of this sequence is a woman in her forties or fifties in good health. The rearrangement links TRBV5-1 to TRBJ2-1; D unclear. Input material: naive T cells sorted from blood. In DNA form, the CDR3 reads TGCGCCAGCAGCTTGGGGGAAAGCAATGAGCAGTTCTTC. Translated: CASSLGESNEQFF.